The 3 T cell receptor delta chains presented below share a single source sample, sequenced in a study of γδ T cells in repeated Plasmodium falciparum infection. TCRdb reran clone calling via CATT on the multiplex PCR reads. The profile shows tens of thousands of delta-chain clones, approximately 0.96% of them singletons. Vgamma9/Vdelta2+ and Vdelta2-negative gammadelta T cells were flow-sorted from PBMC for bulk sequencing. The sequenced material came from gamma-delta T cells from blood. All receptors come from a pool of human donors (malaria-infected and uninfected, not separated).

Concerning this clone itself: TCRdb's listed protein matches a much larger clone and diverges from this DNA's translation at residue 13, likely through a read error; the protein shown comes from the DNA. This rearrangement joins TRDV3 to TRDJ1; 11 positions agree with TRDD3. The J gene was not available in TCRdb and was assigned here by matching the DNA to germline segments. Germline V lookup: CDR1 TVYSNPD, CDR2 GDNSRS (reference sequence). V dropped 2 bases and J dropped 0; count of bases not matched to a gene: 32. The CDR3 is made up of 24 amino acids. CDR3 residues: CAFSVQDWGIYHFATVFYTDKLIF. CDR3 DNA sequence: TGTGCCTTTTCAGTTCAAGACTGGGGGATATACCACTTCGCTACAGTATTCTACACCGATAAACTCATCTTT.

This clone was detected only a few times. A read error is likely here: a far larger clone is one base away. This sample includes further DNA sequences coding for the same CDR3. V gene TRDV1 combines with J gene TRDJ1; 7 bases line up with TRDD3. CDR3 size: 17 residues. CDR1 is TSWWSYY, CDR2 QGS, per germline. Written as DNA, the CDR3 is TGTGCCCTTGGGGAATACAGCCTGGGATACTACCGGGATAAACTCATCTTT. Amino acid sequence: CALGEYSLGYYRDKLIF.

This clone came up a few times. This likely stems from a read error, as it lies one base from a far larger clone. The same CDR3 arises from other DNA sequences in this sample as well. The V call is TRDV2, the J call TRDJ1, with 13 bases identical to TRDD3. The J gene, missing from TCRdb, was assigned here through DNA to germline matching. Looked up from germline, CDR1 is GEAIGNYY and CDR2 is EKD. This CDR3 spans 19 amino acids. CDR3 residues: CACDPLTGGYASFTDKLIF. CDR3 nucleotides: TGCGCCTGTGACCCTTTGACTGGGGGATACGCGTCTTTCACCGATAAACTCATCTTT.